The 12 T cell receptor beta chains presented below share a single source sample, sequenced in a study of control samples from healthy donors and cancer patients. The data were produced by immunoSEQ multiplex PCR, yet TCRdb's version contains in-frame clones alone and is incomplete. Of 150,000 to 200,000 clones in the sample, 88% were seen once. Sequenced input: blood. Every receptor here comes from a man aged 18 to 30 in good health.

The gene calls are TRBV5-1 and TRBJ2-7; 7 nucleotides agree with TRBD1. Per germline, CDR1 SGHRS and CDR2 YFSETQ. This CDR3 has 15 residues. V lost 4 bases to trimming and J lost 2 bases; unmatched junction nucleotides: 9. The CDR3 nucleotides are TGCGCCAGCAGCCTGAACACAGGGACAGCCTACGAGCAGTACTTC. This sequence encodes CASSLNTGTAYEQYF.

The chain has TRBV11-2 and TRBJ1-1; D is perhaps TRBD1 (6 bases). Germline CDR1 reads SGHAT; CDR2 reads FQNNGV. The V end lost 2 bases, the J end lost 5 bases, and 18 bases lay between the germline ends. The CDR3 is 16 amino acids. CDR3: CASSLQTGMGKTEAFF. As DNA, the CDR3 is TGTGCCAGCAGCTTACAAACAGGGATGGGGAAGACTGAAGCTTTCTTT.

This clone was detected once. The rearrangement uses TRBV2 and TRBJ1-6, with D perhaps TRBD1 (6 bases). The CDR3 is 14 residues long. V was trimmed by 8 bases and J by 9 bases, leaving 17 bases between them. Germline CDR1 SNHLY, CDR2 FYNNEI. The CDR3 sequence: CASGGQPFRSPLHF. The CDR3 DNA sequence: TGTGCCAGCGGCGGACAGCCCTTTCGTTCACCCCTCCACTTT.

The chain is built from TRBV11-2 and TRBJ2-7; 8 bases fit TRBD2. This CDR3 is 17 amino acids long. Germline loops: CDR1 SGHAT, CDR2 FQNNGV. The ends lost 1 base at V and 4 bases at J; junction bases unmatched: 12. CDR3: CASSLAAGGLDLYEQYF. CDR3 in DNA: TGTGCCAGCAGCTTAGCGGCGGGGGGACTAGATTTATACGAGCAGTACTTC.

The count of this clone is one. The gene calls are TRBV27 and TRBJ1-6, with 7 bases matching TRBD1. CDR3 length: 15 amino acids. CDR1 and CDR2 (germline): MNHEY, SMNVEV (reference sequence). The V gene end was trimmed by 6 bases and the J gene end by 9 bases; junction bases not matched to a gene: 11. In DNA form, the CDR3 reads TGTGCCAGCAGGAAAGACAGGGTGGGAGGTTCACCCCTCCACTTT. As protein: CASRKDRVGGSPLHF.

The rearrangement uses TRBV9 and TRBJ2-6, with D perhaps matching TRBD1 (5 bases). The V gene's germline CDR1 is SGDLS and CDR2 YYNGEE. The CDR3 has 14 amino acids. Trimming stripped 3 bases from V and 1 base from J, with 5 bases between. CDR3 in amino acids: CASSGTSGANVLTF. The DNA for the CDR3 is TGTGCCAGCAGCGGGACATCTGGGGCCAACGTCCTGACTTTC.

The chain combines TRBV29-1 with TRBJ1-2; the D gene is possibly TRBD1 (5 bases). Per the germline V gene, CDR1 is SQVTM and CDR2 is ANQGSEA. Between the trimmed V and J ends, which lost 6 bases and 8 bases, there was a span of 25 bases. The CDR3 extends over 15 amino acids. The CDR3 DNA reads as TGCAGCGTAAATTCCGGGACTTCTGATATAGGCGGCTACACCTTC. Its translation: CSVNSGTSDIGGYTF.

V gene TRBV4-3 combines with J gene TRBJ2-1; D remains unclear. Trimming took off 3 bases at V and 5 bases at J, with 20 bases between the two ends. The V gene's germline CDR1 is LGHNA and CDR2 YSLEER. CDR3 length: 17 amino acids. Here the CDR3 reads CASSHFLAPPSNNEQFF. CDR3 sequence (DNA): TGCGCCAGCAGCCATTTTTTGGCCCCCCCCTCTAACAATGAGCAGTTCTTC.

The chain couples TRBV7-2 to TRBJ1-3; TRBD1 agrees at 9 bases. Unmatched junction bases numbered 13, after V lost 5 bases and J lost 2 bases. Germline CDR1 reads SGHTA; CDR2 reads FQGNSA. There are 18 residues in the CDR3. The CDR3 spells CASSRTGTGFGAGNTIYF. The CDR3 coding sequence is TGTGCCAGCAGCAGAACCGGGACAGGGTTCGGGGCTGGAAACACCATATATTTT.

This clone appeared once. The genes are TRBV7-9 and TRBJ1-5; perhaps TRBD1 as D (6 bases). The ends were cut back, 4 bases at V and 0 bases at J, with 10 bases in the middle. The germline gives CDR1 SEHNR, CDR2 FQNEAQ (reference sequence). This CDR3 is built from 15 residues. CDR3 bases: TGTGCCAGCAGCTCCGGACAGCTTAGCAATCAGCCCCAGCATTTT. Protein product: CASSSGQLSNQPQHF.

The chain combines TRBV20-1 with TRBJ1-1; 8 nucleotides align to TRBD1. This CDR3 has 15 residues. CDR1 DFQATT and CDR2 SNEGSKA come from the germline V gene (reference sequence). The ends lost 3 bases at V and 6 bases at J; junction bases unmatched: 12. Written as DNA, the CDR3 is TGCAGTGCTAGTGGGGCGACAGGGGAGGGCGCTGAAGCTTTCTTT. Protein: CSASGATGEGAEAFF.

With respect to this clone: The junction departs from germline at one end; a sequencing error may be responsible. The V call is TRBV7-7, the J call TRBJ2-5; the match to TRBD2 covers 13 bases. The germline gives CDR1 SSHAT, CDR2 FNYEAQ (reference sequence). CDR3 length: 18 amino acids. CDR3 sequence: CASSPGTSGNGFQETQYF. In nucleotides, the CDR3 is TGTGCTAGCAGCCCAGGGACTAGCGGGAATGGCTTCCAAGAGACCCAGTACTTC.